This T cell receptor beta chain came from a study of cytomegalovirus exposure and HLA in healthy donors (TCRdb year 2017). As for the study more broadly: An earlier analysis of roughly 570 of the donors reported 250 to 350 Gb of sequence data and 117 million unique TCR beta sequences obtained from 150 million to 200 million T cells. A later analysis re-examined previously published TCR beta repertoires from more than 550 donors and added high-resolution HLA genotyping to investigate patterns of TCR occurrence. Donor age, sex, ethnicity and CMV serostatus were compiled alongside the repertoire data. Class I and class II HLA loci were covered by the typing at four-digit resolution. Roughly 5 DR-DQ haplotypes were handled as single units for association and clustering because linkage in the cohort was strong. All discovery cohort repertoires had been generated on a single sequencing platform. A later genetic analysis took genome-wide SNP genotypes for 398 of the 666 donors and used that subset as a discovery cohort. Around 320 gigabases of sequencing data and tens of millions of unique TCR sequences were included in an early release covering about 620 HLA-typed donors. An earlier analysis of 450 to 750 of the donors used high-throughput TCR beta sequencing to judge whether each TCR beta V gene segment behaved as functional or pseudogenic. On average, roughly 250,000 unique TCR beta nucleotide sequences were sequenced per donor among fewer than 500 genotyped donors of the cohort, with roughly 20% of those sequences being non-productive. The genetic ancestry cluster associated with self-reported Caucasian donors included over 80% of the roughly 410 genotyped donors. The number of typed donors differed by locus: about 629-640 for A, B, C, DRB1 and DQB1; 522 for DQA1; fewer than 610 for DPA1; and 450 to 480 for DPB1. Rather than drawing on any new phenotypic data, the later analysis identified candidate immune exposures from TCR beta sequences and the way those sequences occurred across donors. The T cell repertoires of some 670 subjects were profiled by immunosequencing and related to cytomegalovirus serostatus. The study aimed to test whether cataloging public T cell receptors could reveal signatures of past pathogen exposure. The study combined high-throughput TCR immunosequencing, statistical association of individual TCRs with disease status, and machine learning to predict cytomegalovirus infection status. Along with the approximately 620-subject first cohort, a separate validation cohort of over a hundred different subjects was used.

The study at large found these results: A later genetic analysis reported fewer N-insertions in productive TCRs among donors in an Asian-associated ancestry cluster than the roughly 700-donor mean. The cohort was sequenced for TCR beta chains only, and without alpha or paired-chain data the features that could be detected were limited. When HLA alleles, especially DR and DQ, strongly co-occurred, TCR associations were difficult to assign to individual alleles. Roughly uniform sequencing depth across donors was assumed in presence/absence analyses, although this assumption may not hold. A further reported finding was that TCR beta sequences accurately predicted the HLA-A and HLA-B alleles for most subjects in the first cohort. In the study, some 160 TCR beta chains were listed as associated with cytomegalovirus. The classifier was reported to diagnose cytomegalovirus status with high specificity and sensitivity in both the original cohort and the validation cohort. Because counts were too low, roughly 18 rarely observed V segments, including chromosome 9 orphons, were left out of the earlier analysis of some 600 of the donors. A group of highly shared sequence variants was considered likely to be a technical artifact of the sequencing pipeline. In a later analysis, HLA-associated TCR beta chains were found to be more clonally expanded and to have lower generation probabilities than equally common non-associated chains. Linkage disequilibrium might explain the correlated functional status among segregating V segments, but an unknown experimental factor could not be ruled out. In an earlier analysis of approximately 600 of the donors, most TCR beta V segments were observed in productive rearrangements about 87% or about 30% of the time, broadly matching IMGT annotations. The 87-base-pair reads could not distinguish some IMGT-functional V segments, including TRBV6-2 and TRBV6-3, so those segments were excluded. Because HLA typing was unavailable for some donors at each locus, only the typed subset was used in association tests. The authors suggested that the approach could potentially be extended to other disease states and immunological phenotypes. According to a later analysis, parvovirus B19, influenza, CMV and Epstein-Barr virus appeared linked to several top co-occurrence clusters. CMV serostatus was the only immune exposure information available for the cohort. A later analysis associated about 17,000 TCR beta sequences with specific HLA alleles at a false discovery rate of 0.05. An association between a missense DCLRE1C variant and V-gene and J-gene trimming of TCR beta chains was found in a later genetic analysis and replicated in an independent cohort. In vitro tests confirmed that three of the cytomegalovirus-associated TCR beta chains recognize cytomegalovirus antigens. In a later analysis, most CMV-associated TCR beta chains were found to appear HLA-restricted, with HLA associations seemingly driven largely by CMV exposure. In a later analysis, the rate of TCR association differed among HLA loci, with DRB1 alleles having the most associated TCRs and HLA-C alleles having the fewest. Across donors, most TCR sequences were observed very rarely, whereas some public TCRs were present in many individuals.

The cohort consisted of more than 650 healthy bone marrow donors. At the time of sampling, all cohort members were nominally healthy, though unrecorded immune exposures were likely present. The donor was CMV seronegative and belonged to the group of approximately 320 seronegative cohort members. A peripheral blood sample was collected from each donor, and TCR beta sequencing was performed on peripheral blood mononuclear cells. The Qiagen DNeasy Blood Extraction Kit was used to extract genomic DNA from the blood cell samples. As concerns this clone: Its antigen is still unknown. No much larger clone is present one base from it, and per-base qualities are unavailable.

The germline V end is reduced by 0 bases and the J end by 4 bases; junction bases left unmatched: 4. CDR1 and CDR2 were assigned from the germline V gene as SGDLS and YYNGEE. Its CDR3 holds 14 amino acids, cysteine through phenylalanine. The CDR3 DNA has 42 bases and is translated from base 1. The method was the immunoSEQ multiplex PCR assay. The multiplex PCR relied on a mix of 60 forward primers for TCR Vbeta segments and 13 reverse primers for TCR Jbeta segments. Amplification of the CDR3 region of rearranged TCR beta genes was performed with a multiplex PCR assay on genomic DNA. On the Illumina HiSeq System, the amplified TCR beta libraries were sequenced as 87-base-pair reads. On the study's bioinformatics: In a later analysis, tens of millions of unique TCR beta chains were counted across the roughly 670 repertoires, and roughly 11 million of these chains were shared by at least two donors. A nearest-neighbor algorithm error-corrected the raw reads and collapsed the reads into unique sequences, merging closely related sequences to remove PCR and sequencing errors. V, D and J gene segments were assigned by aligning CDR3 sequences to IMGT reference sequences. For a sequence to be retained, at least a six-nucleotide match to both a V gene segment and a J gene segment was required. Rearrangements were classified as productive when the CDR3 lacked stop codons and remained in frame with V and J, and all other rearrangements were classified as non-productive. CDR3 was defined by IMGT convention, running from the second conserved V-encoded cysteine to the conserved J-encoded phenylalanine. In an earlier analysis of around 570 of the donors, sequences lacking an unambiguous match to a single V gene segment were excluded. In an earlier analysis of 450 to 750 of the donors, a V segment was called functional when productive rearrangements were above 56.7%, and segregating when the standard deviation between donors exceeded 5%. To diagnose cytomegalovirus status from the catalog of TCR beta chain sequences, a statistical classification framework was built. In a later analysis, V and J genes were assigned by comparing TCR nucleotide sequences against IMGT/GENE-DB human TR gene sequences. A later analysis assigned CDR3 sequences and most-parsimonious VDJ recombination scenarios with the TCRdist pipeline. In a later analysis, every TCR beta chain was defined by the combination of its CDR3 amino acid sequence and its V-gene family, and reads without a unique V-gene family were dropped. In a later analysis, fewer than 600 highly shared, low-generation-probability nucleotide sequences were removed to address suspected cross-contamination and a sequencing artifact. In a later analysis, a clonal expansion index was calculated for each public chain from normalized within-repertoire ranks of inferred template counts. Generation probabilities in a later analysis came from a VDJ recombination model fitted to out-of-frame rearrangements, and those results were checked against IGoR. In a later analysis, hypergeometric tests were used to score TCR-TCR, TCR-HLA and TCR-CMV co-occurrence, with a repertoire-size bias correction applied to TCR pairs. A later analysis estimated false discovery rates by permuting HLA or CMV assignments 20 times. In a later analysis, co-occurring TCRs were grouped using DBSCAN, and TCRdist sequence similarity was added for clustering within HLA-allele-positive subsets. Co-occurrence clustering excluded repertoires with fewer than 30,000 or more than 120,000 public chains, plus five with anomalous nucleotide sharing. The table comes from immuneACCESS by way of TCRdb, which keeps in-frame sequences with V and J called. Part of the clones is missing from these tables; in studies checked, under half for an unresolved V gene and the rest for unknown reasons. The D gene and trimming were derived from the DNA, and the V and J assignments and clone size from that table. The sample table records 150,000 to 200,000 clones; 79% of these occur just once. Of the sample, 1.6% is held by the ten largest clones.

Sequenced input: PBMCs. The source is a woman aged 45 to 65 in good health and CMV-seronegative. The chain was built from TRBV9 and TRBJ2-7; 7 nucleotides in the junction match TRBD2. The CDR3 has the sequence CASSVGAGVYEQYF. The sequenced DNA: TGTGCCAGCAGCGTAGGGGCGGGAGTGTACGAGCAGTACTTC.